Given below is one T cell receptor (beta chain) in context. Trimming at V came to 9 bases and at J to 4 bases, leaving 8 bases not matched to a gene. The CDR3 extends over 13 amino acids. CDR1 is MDHEN, CDR2 SYDVKM, per germline. This entry comes from a study of blood T cell repertoires in COVID-19. Study summary: Both acute and convalescent COVID-19 samples were obtained from the United States, Italy and Spain. PBMCs, B-cell-depleted T cells, or T cells provided the cDNA or gDNA that made up the material.

Original methodology: The authors estimated nucleated cell counts from reference gene primer amplification. Repertoires were generated with immunoSEQ multiplex PCR, while TCRdb's copy carries only in-frame clones and drops some. The DNA was the basis for D and trimming; V, J and clone size are from that table. The sample lists a few hundred thousand clones; around 82% were seen once. The V and J genes are TRBV28 and TRBJ2-7; 8 nucleotides line up with TRBD2. The material sequenced was peripheral blood. The clonotype originates from a woman aged 55-69 years with acute or convalescent COVID-19. The CDR3 loop is CASQGLASYEQYF. CDR3 sequence (DNA): TGTGCCAGTCAAGGACTAGCTTCGTACGAGCAGTACTTC.